This entry lists 29 T cell receptor beta chains sequenced from one sample in a study of regulatory T cells in long-lasting Graves disease. Construction of the TCR beta libraries employed iRepertoire HTBI primers in conjunction with Arm-PCR of CDR3 regions. TCRdb reprocessed the multiplex PCR reads with MiXCR, giving one entry per CDR3 protein. The table has some 460,000 distinct CDR3 sequences, around 16% seen once. The time point denotes: newly diagnosed GD, antithyroid drugs for less than 3 months. The authors made the TCR library using RNA they extracted from PBMCs. A further study also used this sample, focusing on T cells in Graves' hyperthyroidism and ophthalmopathy.

This specimen consisted of peripheral blood mononuclear cells (PBMCs), obtained at new diagnosis, from a patient treated with antithyroid drugs. The receptors derive from a man aged 35-49 years with Graves disease.

This sequence joins TRBV6-9 and TRBJ2-7; D remains ambiguous. This CDR3 has 16 residues. Germline V gene lookup returns CDR1 MNHGY and CDR2 SVAAGI. V was cut by 3 bases and J by 0 bases, with 15 bases left in between. The CDR3 DNA is TGTGCCAGCAGTTACTCCCCCCCAACGAGCTCCTACGAGCAGTACTTC. It codes for CASSYSPPTSSYEQYF.

This clonotype was counted at least ten times. The chain has TRBV5-1 and TRBJ2-1; 10 nucleotides match TRBD2. Per the germline V gene, CDR1 is SGHRS and CDR2 is YFSETQ. This CDR3 has 20 amino acids. V shed 4 bases, J shed 3 bases, and the junction held 19 bases outside the gene matches. Here the CDR3 reads CASSQGSWGIAGGFYNEQFF. The DNA of the CDR3 is TGCGCCAGCAGCCAGGGTTCTTGGGGTATAGCGGGAGGATTCTACAATGAGCAGTTCTTC.

This clonotype was counted many times. The CDR3, as DNA: TGTGCCAGCAGCCCGGGACAGGGAGATCGAAACACCATATATTTT. This gives the protein CASSPGQGDRNTIYF. J is TRBJ1-3 and V is TRBV11-3; 9 bases match TRBD1. With V trimmed by 5 bases and J by 5 bases, 7 bases remained unmatched. Germline CDR1 is SGHNT and CDR2 is YENEEA. The CDR3 contains 15 residues.

This clonotype was picked up many times. The CDR3 spells CASSSPGTSGRAGTYREQFF. The CDR3 DNA sequence: TGCGCCAGCAGCTCACCGGGGACTAGCGGGAGGGCCGGGACATATCGTGAGCAGTTCTTC. This chain joins TRBV5-1 and TRBJ2-1, with TRBD2 identical over 16 bases. Germline V gene sequence: CDR1 SGHRS, CDR2 YFSETQ. V was pared by 3 bases and J by 9 bases, with 18 bases of the junction left unmatched. This CDR3 contains 20 residues.

The chain links TRBV28 to TRBJ2-5; 12 nucleotides agree with TRBD2. Germline loops: CDR1 MDHEN, CDR2 SYDVKM. Losses at the gene ends were 5 bases for V and 4 bases for J; bases not matched to a gene: 17. The CDR3 covers 19 residues. The CDR3 bases are TGTGCCAGCAGTCCGAACAGACTAGCGGGAGCCCCGAGCCCAGAGACCCAGTACTTC. Amino acids: CASSPNRLAGAPSPETQYF.

The V and J genes are TRBV4-1 and TRBJ1-1; D call uncertain. V was trimmed by 2 bases and J by 1 base, leaving 17 bases between them. The CDR3 loop spans 17 amino acids. Germline values: CDR1 MGHRA, CDR2 YSYEKL. The DNA of the CDR3 is TGCGCCAGCAGCCAATTGGTTAGGGTCCACAAGAACACTGAAGCTTTCTTT. Its protein is CASSQLVRVHKNTEAFF.

This clonotype was seen ten or more times. The J gene is TRBJ2-3, the V gene TRBV2; 7 nucleotides line up with TRBD2. Germline V gene sequence: CDR1 SNHLY, CDR2 FYNNEI. With 5 bases clipped from V and 1 base from J, the junction kept 3 bases outside the gene matches. The CDR3 consists of 14 residues. CDR3 amino acids: CASSTSERTDTQYF. The CDR3, as DNA: TGTGCCAGCAGTACTAGCGAGCGCACAGATACGCAGTATTTT.

This clonotype has at least ten counts. This chain connects TRBV12-3 or TRBV12-4 to TRBJ2-2; the match to TRBD1 covers 7 bases. Trimming cost V 7 bases and J 2 bases; bases outside gene matches: 7. The CDR3 has 15 residues. This CDR3 reads CASTPWDRNTGELFF. The CDR3, as DNA: TGTGCCAGCACCCCCTGGGACAGAAACACCGGGGAGCTGTTTTTT.

This clonotype was seen a few times. The chain has TRBV7-6 and TRBJ2-2; the match to TRBD2 covers 13 bases. The CDR3 sequence is 18 residues long. Per germline, CDR1 SGHVS and CDR2 FNYEAQ. The J segment lost 4 bases and the V segment lost 5 bases, leaving 10 bases of the junction unmatched. CDR3 coding DNA: TGTGCCAGCAGCCCCGAGCCGGGACTAGCGGGATTCACCGGGGAGCTGTTTTTT. Translation: CASSPEPGLAGFTGELFF.

A word on this clonotype: This may arise from a read error, as a much more abundant clone is one base away. The V call is TRBV20-1, the J call TRBJ2-3, with D possibly called TRBD1 or TRBD2 (5 bases each). The end of the DNA is better explained by TRBJ2-1, so the J call may be wrong. The CDR3 contains 14 residues. Germline V gene lookup returns CDR1 DFQATT and CDR2 SNEGSKA (reference sequence). In nucleotides, the CDR3 is TGCAGTGCTAGAGATCTCTCTCGGGGCTACGAGCAGTTCTTC. It yields the protein CSARDLSRGYEQFF.

As regards this clonotype: This may come from a read error, since a much larger clone is one base off. The rearrangement links TRBV2 to TRBJ1-1, with no clear D. Trimming shortened V by 6 bases and J by 1 base, and 9 bases separated the two germline ends. Germline CDR1 and CDR2: SNHLY and FYNNEI. The CDR3 runs to 13 residues. CDR3 residues: CASRQQTNTEAFF. CDR3 DNA: TGTGCCAGCAGGCAGCAGACGAACACTGAAGCTTTCTTT.

Many counts were recorded for this clonotype. V gene TRBV12-3 or TRBV12-4 combines with J gene TRBJ2-7; 8 bases agree with TRBD2. Losses at the gene ends were 1 base for V and 0 bases for J; bases not matched to a gene: 8. This CDR3 is 17 amino acids long. The CDR3 DNA is TGTGCCAGCAGTTTAGTACTGAGCGGGAGACCCTCCTACGAGCAGTACTTC. This gives the protein CASSLVLSGRPSYEQYF.

In this sample, this clonotype turned up many times. V and J are TRBV24-1 and TRBJ2-1; D remains unclear. This CDR3 has 12 residues. The germline CDR1 and CDR2 sequences are KGHDR and SFDVKD. The germline V and J ends were trimmed by 4 bases and 5 bases, with 5 bases remaining between them. The DNA of the CDR3 is TGTGCCACCAGTGAGCAGAACAATGAGCAGTTCTTC. This sequence encodes CATSEQNNEQFF.

This clonotype was seen ten or more times. This sequence joins TRBV30 and TRBJ2-7; perhaps TRBD1 as D (5 bases). This CDR3 has 13 residues. Between the trimmed V and J ends, which lost 0 bases and 4 bases, there was a span of 10 bases. Per the germline V gene, CDR1 is GTSNPN and CDR2 is SVGIG (reference sequence). The CDR3 sequence is CAWSVGDRYEQYF. In DNA form, the CDR3 reads TGTGCCTGGAGTGTAGGAGACAGATACGAGCAGTACTTC.

V usage is TRBV12-3 or TRBV12-4 and J usage is TRBJ2-1; D is ambiguous. The CDR3 sequence is 12 residues long. Trimming removed 2 bases at V and 11 bases at J, with 10 bases between. The CDR3 protein is CASSLRVNKQFF. The CDR3 DNA sequence: TGTGCCAGCAGTTTAAGGGTGAATAAGCAGTTCTTC.

This clonotype was observed many times. This chain uses TRBV20-1 with TRBJ2-7; D may be TRBD1 (8 bases). This CDR3 spans 14 amino acids. Germline lookup yields CDR1 DFQATT and CDR2 SNEGSKA (reference sequence). Trimming cost V 6 bases and J 3 bases, with 18 bases left between them. The chain's CDR3 is CSAVNRGGNYEQYF. The CDR3 coding sequence is TGCAGTGCGGTCAACAGGGGGGGCAACTACGAGCAGTACTTC.

This clonotype was counted ten times or more. The rearrangement uses TRBV6-2 or TRBV6-3 and TRBJ2-1; D unresolved. The CDR3 is made up of 16 amino acids. Trimming shortened V by 7 bases and J by 0 bases, and 16 bases separated the two germline ends. The V gene's germline CDR1 is MNHEY and CDR2 SVGEGT. This chain's CDR3 is CASTHPASRSYNEQFF. In DNA form, the CDR3 reads TGTGCCAGCACCCACCCAGCCAGTCGCTCCTACAATGAGCAGTTCTTC.

Many counts were recorded for this clonotype. V and J are TRBV28 and TRBJ2-1, with 9 bases identical to TRBD1. The CDR3 covers 16 residues. Trimming took 1 base from V and 8 from J; bases not matched to a gene: 9. Germline values: CDR1 MDHEN, CDR2 SYDVKM. In DNA form, the CDR3 reads TGTGCCAGCAGTTTATATCCGGGACAGGGAAGCGATGAGCAGTTCTTC. It specifies CASSLYPGQGSDEQFF. The full variable domain, in which reference TRBV28 and TRBJ2-1 provide the parts outside the CDR3, is DVKVTQSSRYLVKRTGEKVFLECVQDMDHENMFWYRQDPGLGLRLIYFSYDVKMKEKGDIPEGYSVSREKKERFSLILESASTNQTSMYLCASSLYPGQGSDEQFFGPGTRLTVL.

This clonotype was counted a few times. The V and J genes are TRBV12-5 and TRBJ2-1, with 10 bases matching TRBD2. The V segment lost 2 bases and the J segment 7 bases; nucleotides outside the gene matches: 17. The CDR3 is made up of 19 amino acids. Germline CDR1 is LGHNT and CDR2 is FRNRAP. CDR3 DNA: TGTGCTAGTGGTTTGTTTCCCCCTCTCCTAGCGGGAGTTTCGAATGAGCAGTTCTTC. This translates into CASGLFPPLLAGVSNEQFF.

CDR3 sequence (DNA): TGCAGCGTTGGGGACGGAAGAGGCCTCAATCAGCCCCAGCATTTT. Amino acid sequence: CSVGDGRGLNQPQHF. This chain connects TRBV29-1 to TRBJ1-5; a possible D gene is TRBD1 (5 bases). The CDR3 has 15 residues. From germline, CDR1 is SQVTM and CDR2 ANQGSEA. Trimming removed 4 bases at V and 3 bases at J, with 16 bases between. Filled out from reference TRBV29-1 and TRBJ1-5, the complete variable domain reads SAVISQKPSRDICQRGTSLTIQCQVDSQVTMMFWYRQQPGQSLTLIATANQGSEATYESGFVIDKFPISRPNLTFSTLTVSNMSPEDSSIYLCSVGDGRGLNQPQHFGDGTRLSIL.

The V and J genes are TRBV7-8 and TRBJ2-1; tentatively, D is TRBD2 (6 bases). V dropped 4 bases and J dropped 0 bases, with 13 bases sitting between them. Germline V gene sequence: CDR1 SGHVS, CDR2 FQNEAQ. The CDR3 is made up of 16 amino acids. CDR3 sequence reads: CASSSLAYSSYNEQFF. In DNA, the CDR3 is TGTGCCAGCAGCTCCCTAGCGTACAGCTCCTACAATGAGCAGTTCTTC.

The V call is TRBV14, the J call TRBJ2-3, with 7 bases fitting TRBD1. The CDR3 covers 15 residues. V shed 5 bases, J shed 1 base, and the junction held 6 bases outside the gene matches. Germline V gene lookup returns CDR1 SGHDN and CDR2 FVKESK. The CDR3 sequence: CASSFRDRGTDTQYF. As DNA, the CDR3 is TGTGCCAGCAGCTTTCGGGACAGAGGCACAGATACGCAGTATTTT.

This clonotype was detected many times. The rearrangement links TRBV20-1 to TRBJ2-4; 10 bases align to TRBD2. The CDR3 is 15 amino acids. V was pared by 5 bases and J by 1 base, with 5 bases of the junction left unmatched. CDR1 is DFQATT, CDR2 SNEGSKA, per germline (reference sequence). This CDR3 reads CSAPLAGTAKNIQYF. CDR3 DNA: TGCAGTGCTCCACTAGCGGGGACCGCCAAAAACATTCAGTACTTC.

This clonotype was counted a few times. V usage is TRBV14 and J usage is TRBJ2-7; unclear D gene. CDR3 length equals 12 residues. Trimming took off 5 bases at V and 4 bases at J, with 9 bases between the two ends. Per germline, CDR1 SGHDN and CDR2 FVKESK. The CDR3 spells CASSSLLYEQYF. CDR3 DNA: TGTGCCAGCAGCTCCCTTCTTTACGAGCAGTACTTC.

This clonotype has ten or more counts. This chain joins TRBV12-3 or TRBV12-4 and TRBJ2-3; D remains ambiguous. The CDR3 length is 13 residues. Trimming pared 6 bases from V and 0 bases from J, leaving 7 bases between. The CDR3 spells CASSLASTDTQYF. CDR3 DNA: TGTGCCAGCAGCTTGGCTAGCACAGATACGCAGTATTTT.

This clonotype was counted many times. This chain uses TRBV11-2 with TRBJ2-7; 7 bases map to TRBD1. Germline CDR1 is SGHAT and CDR2 is FQNNGV. Unmatched junction bases numbered 7, after V lost 2 bases and J lost 0 bases. This CDR3 is 16 amino acids long. CDR3 region: CASSLRGQFLSYEQYF. The CDR3 coding sequence is TGTGCCAGCAGCTTAAGGGGGCAGTTTCTCTCCTACGAGCAGTACTTC.

This clonotype showed up many times. The chain's CDR3 is CASSLGGGIGHEQFF. The DNA of the CDR3 is TGTGCCAGCAGCTTAGGGGGGGGCATTGGCCATGAGCAGTTCTTC. The rearrangement joins TRBV7-8 to TRBJ2-1, with D perhaps TRBD2 (7 bases). Trimming shortened V by 1 base and J by 8 bases, and 15 bases separated the two germline ends. The CDR3 covers 15 residues. The germline CDR1 and CDR2 sequences are SGHVS and FQNEAQ.

The V and J genes are TRBV6-1 and TRBJ2-1; TRBD2 matches 14 bases. Germline CDR1 MNHNS, CDR2 SASEGT. The CDR3 contains 17 residues. With V trimmed by 7 bases and J by 2 bases, 7 bases remained unmatched. DNA of the CDR3: TGTGCCAGCACTCCAGGGACTAGCGGGAGTCCCTACAATGAGCAGTTCTTC. This translates into CASTPGTSGSPYNEQFF.

CDR3: CASGAVGSGNTIYF. The CDR3 coding sequence is TGTGCCAGCGGAGCGGTGGGATCTGGAAACACCATATATTTT. This chain uses TRBV28 with TRBJ1-3; D not certain. Trimming cost V 8 bases and J 1 base, with 12 bases left between them. In germline, CDR1 is MDHEN, CDR2 SYDVKM. This CDR3 is 14 amino acids long.